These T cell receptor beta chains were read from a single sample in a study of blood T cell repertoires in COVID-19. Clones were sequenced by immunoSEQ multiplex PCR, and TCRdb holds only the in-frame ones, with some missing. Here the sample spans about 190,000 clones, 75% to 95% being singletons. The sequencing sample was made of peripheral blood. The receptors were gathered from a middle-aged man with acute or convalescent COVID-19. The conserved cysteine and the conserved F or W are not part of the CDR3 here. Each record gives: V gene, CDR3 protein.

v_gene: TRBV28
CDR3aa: ASSSGGNQPQH

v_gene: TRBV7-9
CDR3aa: ASSLGNLAGGYETQY

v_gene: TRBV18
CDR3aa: ASSPRQATNEKLF

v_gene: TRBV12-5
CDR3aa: ASGLRPIGDSQETQY

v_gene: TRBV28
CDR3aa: ASSPSAQGWNEKLF

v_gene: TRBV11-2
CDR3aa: ASREYTEAF

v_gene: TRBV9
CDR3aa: ASSVATGGNYGYT

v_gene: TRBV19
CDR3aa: ASSGSGGESPSGANVLT

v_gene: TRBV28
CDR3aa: ASSSRKNYGYT

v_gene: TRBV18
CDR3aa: ASSRTGTGVDEQY

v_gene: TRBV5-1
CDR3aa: ASSFSSGGLFSYNEQF

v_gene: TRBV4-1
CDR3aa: ASSHLEGDYGYT

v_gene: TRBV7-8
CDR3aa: ASRLAGANPGELF

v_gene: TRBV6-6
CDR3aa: ASSYSGAPYGEQY

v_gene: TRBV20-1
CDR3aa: SGHQETQY

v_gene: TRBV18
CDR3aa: ASSPSGGTDTQY

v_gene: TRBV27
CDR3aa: ASRSFYGYT

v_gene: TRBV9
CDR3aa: ASSDRGQGISSGRYGYT

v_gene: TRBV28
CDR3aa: ASSLIGQGDGGNQPQH

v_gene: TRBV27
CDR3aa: ASRIRSGGQGPDYGYT